This T cell receptor beta chain was identified in a study of blood T cell repertoires in COVID-19. Study as a whole: Both acute and convalescent COVID-19 samples were obtained from the United States, Italy and Spain. Sample material is recorded as cDNA or gDNA derived from T cells, B-cell-depleted T cells, or PBMCs.

Original methodology: The assay estimated nucleated cells by amplifying reference gene primers. TCRdb's table, derived via immunoSEQ multiplex PCR, lists solely in-frame clones and lacks some. V, J and clone size were drawn from that table, and D and trimming were deduced from the DNA. The table lists some 97,000 clones, about 90% of them singletons. In its sample, this clone was seen once. Trimming took 1 base from V and 4 from J, leaving 10 bases between them. The germline gives CDR1 LGHDT, CDR2 YNNKEL (reference sequence). The length of the CDR3 is 14 residues. The chain recombines TRBV3-1 (or the pseudogene TRBV3-2) with TRBJ1-2; no definite D call. The sequenced sample was peripheral blood. The origin of this receptor is a man aged 25-40 years in a cohort sampled during active COVID-19. In DNA, the CDR3 is TGTGCCAGCAGCCAAGGTCGCGATCTCTATGGCTACACCTTC. Protein product: CASSQGRDLYGYTF.